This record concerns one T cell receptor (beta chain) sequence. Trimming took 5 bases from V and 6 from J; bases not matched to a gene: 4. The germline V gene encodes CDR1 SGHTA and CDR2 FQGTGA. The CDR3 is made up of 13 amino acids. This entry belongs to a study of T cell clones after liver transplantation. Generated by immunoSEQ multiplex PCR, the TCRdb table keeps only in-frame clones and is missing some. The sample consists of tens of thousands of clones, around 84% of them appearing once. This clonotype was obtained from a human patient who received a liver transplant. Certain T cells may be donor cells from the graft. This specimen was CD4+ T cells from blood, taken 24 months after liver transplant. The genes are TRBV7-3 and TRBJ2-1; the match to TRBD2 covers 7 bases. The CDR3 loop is CASSPSGSNEQFF. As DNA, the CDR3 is TGTGCCAGCAGCCCTAGCGGATCCAATGAGCAGTTCTTC.